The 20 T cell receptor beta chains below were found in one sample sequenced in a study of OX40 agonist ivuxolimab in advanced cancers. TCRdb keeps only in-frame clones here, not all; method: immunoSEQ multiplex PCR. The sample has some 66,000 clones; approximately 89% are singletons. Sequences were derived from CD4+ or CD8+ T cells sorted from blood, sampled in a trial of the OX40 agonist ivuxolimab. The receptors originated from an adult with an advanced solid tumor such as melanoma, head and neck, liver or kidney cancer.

Written as DNA, the CDR3 is TGCGCCAGCAGTGGGACTACCATGAACACTGAAGCTTTCTTT. Its protein product is CASSGTTMNTEAFF. This rearrangement joins TRBV10-1 to TRBJ1-1, with unresolved D. The V and J ends lost 4 bases and 0 bases respectively, with 9 bases between them. Germline loops: CDR1 WNHNN, CDR2 SYGVQD (reference sequence). This CDR3 comprises 14 residues.

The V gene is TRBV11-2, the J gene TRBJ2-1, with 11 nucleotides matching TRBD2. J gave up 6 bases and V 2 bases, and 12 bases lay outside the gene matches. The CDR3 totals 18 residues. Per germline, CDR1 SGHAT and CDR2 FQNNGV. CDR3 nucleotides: TGTGCCAGCAGCTTATTGAGGCTAGCGGGGGGACCAGGCAATGAGCAGTTCTTC. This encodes CASSLLRLAGGPGNEQFF.

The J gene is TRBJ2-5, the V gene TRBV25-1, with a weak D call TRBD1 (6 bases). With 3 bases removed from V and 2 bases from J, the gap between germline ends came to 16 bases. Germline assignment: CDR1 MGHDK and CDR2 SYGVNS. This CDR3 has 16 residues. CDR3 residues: CASSDGDTRLQETQYF. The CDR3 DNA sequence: TGTGCCAGCAGTGACGGGGACACAAGGTTACAAGAGACCCAGTACTTC.

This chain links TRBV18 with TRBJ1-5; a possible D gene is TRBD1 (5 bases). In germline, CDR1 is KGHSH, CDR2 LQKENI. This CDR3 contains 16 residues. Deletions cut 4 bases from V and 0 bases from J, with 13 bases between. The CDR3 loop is CASSLQTADSNQPQHF. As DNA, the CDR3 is TGTGCCAGCTCACTCCAGACAGCAGATAGCAATCAGCCCCAGCATTTT.

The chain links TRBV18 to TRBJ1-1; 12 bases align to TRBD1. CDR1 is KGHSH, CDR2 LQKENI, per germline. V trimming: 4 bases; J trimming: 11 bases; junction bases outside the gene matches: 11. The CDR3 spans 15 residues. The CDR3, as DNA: TGTGCCAGCTCACTGGGGACAGGGGGCGAGGTTGCTGCTTTCTTT. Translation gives CASSLGTGGEVAAFF.

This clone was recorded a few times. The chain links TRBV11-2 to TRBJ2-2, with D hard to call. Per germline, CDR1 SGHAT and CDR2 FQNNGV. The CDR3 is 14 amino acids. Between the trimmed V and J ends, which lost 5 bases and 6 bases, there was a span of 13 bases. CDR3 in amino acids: CASSPNIAAGELFF. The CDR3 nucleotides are TGTGCCAGCAGCCCGAACATCGCGGCCGGGGAGCTGTTTTTT.

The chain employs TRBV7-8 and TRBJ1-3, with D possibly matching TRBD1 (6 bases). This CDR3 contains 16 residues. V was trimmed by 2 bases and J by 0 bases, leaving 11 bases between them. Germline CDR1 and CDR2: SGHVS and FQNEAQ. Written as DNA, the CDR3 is TGTGCCAGCAGCTTACCGGGGACATACTCTGGAAACACCATATATTTT. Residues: CASSLPGTYSGNTIYF.

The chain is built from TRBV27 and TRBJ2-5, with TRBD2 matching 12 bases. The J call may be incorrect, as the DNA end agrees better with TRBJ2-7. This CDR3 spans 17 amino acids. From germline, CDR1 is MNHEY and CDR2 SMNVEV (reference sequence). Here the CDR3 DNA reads TGTGCCACCGGAAGACTAGCGGGGGACTCTAGCTCCTACGAGCAGTACTTC. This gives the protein CATGRLAGDSSSYEQYF.

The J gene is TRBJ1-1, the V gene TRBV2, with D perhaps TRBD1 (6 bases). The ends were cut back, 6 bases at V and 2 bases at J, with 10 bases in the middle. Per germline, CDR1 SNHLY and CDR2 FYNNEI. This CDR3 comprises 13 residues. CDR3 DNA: TGTGCCAGCAGGTACAGGGTAAACACTGAAGCTTTCTTT. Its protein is CASRYRVNTEAFF.

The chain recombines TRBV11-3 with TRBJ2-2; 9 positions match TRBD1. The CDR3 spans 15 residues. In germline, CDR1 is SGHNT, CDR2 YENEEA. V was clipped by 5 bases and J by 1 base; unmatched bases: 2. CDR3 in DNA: TGTGCCAGCAGCCTGGGACAGGGGAACACCGGGGAGCTGTTTTTT. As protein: CASSLGQGNTGELFF.

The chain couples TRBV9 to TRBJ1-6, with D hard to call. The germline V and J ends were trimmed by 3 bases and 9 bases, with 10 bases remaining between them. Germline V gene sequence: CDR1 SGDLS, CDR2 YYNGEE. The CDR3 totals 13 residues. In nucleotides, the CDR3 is TGTGCCAGCAGCGCTGACTGGAGTTCACCCCTCCACTTT. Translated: CASSADWSSPLHF.

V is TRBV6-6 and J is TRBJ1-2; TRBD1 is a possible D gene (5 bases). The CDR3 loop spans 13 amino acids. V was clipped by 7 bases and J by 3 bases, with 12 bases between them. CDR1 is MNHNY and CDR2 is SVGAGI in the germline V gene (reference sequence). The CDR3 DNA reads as TGTGCCAGCACCTCGGACAAATACTATGGCTACACCTTC. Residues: CASTSDKYYGYTF.

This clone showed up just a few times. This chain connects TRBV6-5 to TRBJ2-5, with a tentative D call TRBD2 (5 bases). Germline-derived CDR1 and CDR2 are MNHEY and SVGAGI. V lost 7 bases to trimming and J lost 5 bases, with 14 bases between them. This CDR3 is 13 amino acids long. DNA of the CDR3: TGTGCCAGCAATCCTAGTGGGGAGGAGACCCAGTACTTC. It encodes CASNPSGEETQYF.

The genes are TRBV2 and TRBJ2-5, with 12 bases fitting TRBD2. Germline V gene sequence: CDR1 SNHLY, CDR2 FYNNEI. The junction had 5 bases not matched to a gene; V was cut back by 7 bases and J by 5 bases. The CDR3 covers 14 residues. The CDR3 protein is CASTRLAGVETQYF. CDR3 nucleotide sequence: TGTGCCAGCACCCGACTAGCGGGGGTGGAGACCCAGTACTTC.

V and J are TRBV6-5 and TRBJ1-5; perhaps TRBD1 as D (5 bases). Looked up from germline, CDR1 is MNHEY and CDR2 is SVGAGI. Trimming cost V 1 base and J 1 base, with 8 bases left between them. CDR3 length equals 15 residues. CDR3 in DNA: TGTGCCAGCAGTTACTGGGGGAAGAGCAATCAGCCCCAGCATTTT. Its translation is CASSYWGKSNQPQHF.

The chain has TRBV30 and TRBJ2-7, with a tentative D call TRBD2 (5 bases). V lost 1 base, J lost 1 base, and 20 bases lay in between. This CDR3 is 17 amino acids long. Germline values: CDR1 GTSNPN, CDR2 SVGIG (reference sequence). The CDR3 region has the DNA TGTGCCTGGAGTGAAACGTTGCACGGAGAGGGTTCCTACGAGCAGTACTTC. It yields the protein CAWSETLHGEGSYEQYF.

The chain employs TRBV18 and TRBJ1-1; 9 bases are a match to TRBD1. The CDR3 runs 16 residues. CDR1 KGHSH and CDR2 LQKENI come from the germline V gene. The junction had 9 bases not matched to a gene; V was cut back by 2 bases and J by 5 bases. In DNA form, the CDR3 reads TGTGCCAGCTCACCATCGCGACAGGGGGTGGGAACTGAAGCTTTCTTT. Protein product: CASSPSRQGVGTEAFF.

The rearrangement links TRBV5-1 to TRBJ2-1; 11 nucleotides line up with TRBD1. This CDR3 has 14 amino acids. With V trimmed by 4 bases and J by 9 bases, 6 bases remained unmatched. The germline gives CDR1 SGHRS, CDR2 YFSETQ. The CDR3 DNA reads TGCGCCAGCAGCCCCGGGACAGGGGGAGGTGAGCAGTTCTTC. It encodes CASSPGTGGGEQFF.

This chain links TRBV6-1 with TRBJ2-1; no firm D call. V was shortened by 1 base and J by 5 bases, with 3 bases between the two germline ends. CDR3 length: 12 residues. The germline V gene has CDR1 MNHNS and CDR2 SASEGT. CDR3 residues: CASSEGDNEQFF. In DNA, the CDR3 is TGTGCCAGCAGTGAAGGGGACAATGAGCAGTTCTTC.

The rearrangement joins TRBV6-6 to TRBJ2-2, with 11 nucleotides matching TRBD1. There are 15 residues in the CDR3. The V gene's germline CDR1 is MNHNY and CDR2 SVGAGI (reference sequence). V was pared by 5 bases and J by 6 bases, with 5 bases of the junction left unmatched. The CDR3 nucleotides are TGTGCCAGCAGTCACCCGGGACAGGGGGCCGGGGAGCTGTTTTTT. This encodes CASSHPGQGAGELFF.